These 9 T cell receptor beta chains were sequenced from one sample in a study of radiotherapy plus CTLA-4 blockade in lung cancer. Sequencing used immunoSEQ multiplex PCR; TCRdb keeps in-frame clones, though not all of them. The sample lists 34,000 or so clones, 75% occurring once. Sequencing was performed on peripheral blood, taken from a patient treated with radiotherapy plus ipilimumab. The source of these receptors is a human donor with non-small cell lung cancer that progressed on radiotherapy plus ipilimumab.

The chain links TRBV2 to TRBJ1-2; the D is unclear. V lost 2 bases, J lost 4 bases, and 8 bases lay in between. Per germline, CDR1 SNHLY and CDR2 FYNNEI. The CDR3 contains 13 residues. CDR3 residues: CASSESFSYGYTF. CDR3 nucleotides: TGTGCCAGCAGTGAATCCTTCTCCTATGGCTACACCTTC.

The chain recombines TRBV10-3 with TRBJ2-5, with 8 bases that match TRBD2. V dropped 4 bases and J dropped 0; count of bases not matched to a gene: 13. The germline gives CDR1 ENHRY, CDR2 SYGVKD. This CDR3 is 18 amino acids long. The CDR3 loop is CAISGVSGGDPYQETQYF. CDR3 sequence (DNA): TGTGCCATCAGTGGGGTTTCGGGGGGGGACCCATACCAAGAGACCCAGTACTTC.

This chain links TRBV4-2 with TRBJ1-2; the match to TRBD1 covers 10 bases. The V segment lost 4 bases and the J segment 7 bases; nucleotides outside the gene matches: 3. CDR1 is LGHNA, CDR2 YNFKEQ, per germline. This CDR3 spans 13 amino acids. CDR3 DNA: TGTGCCAGCAGCCCTGGACAGGGGGTTGGCTACACCTTC. Protein product: CASSPGQGVGYTF.

The DNA of the CDR3 is TGCGCCAGCAGCTTGGAGGGATATCGAAACACCATATATTTT. It encodes CASSLEGYRNTIYF. The V and J genes are TRBV5-1 and TRBJ1-3; D unresolved. V was cut by 0 bases and J by 5 bases, with 9 bases left in between. Germline CDR1 and CDR2: SGHRS and YFSETQ. There are 14 residues in the CDR3.

In its sample, this clone was seen a few times. The rearrangement joins TRBV6-1 to TRBJ1-5; D perhaps matches TRBD1 (5 bases). The V and J ends lost 6 bases and 6 bases respectively, with 12 bases between them. CDR3 length: 13 residues. Germline lookup yields CDR1 MNHNS and CDR2 SASEGT. The CDR3 bases are TGTGCCAGCAGAGATAGGGGTATTCAGCCCCAGCATTTT. Its protein is CASRDRGIQPQHF.

This chain uses TRBV9 with TRBJ2-2; no clear D gene. There are 14 residues in the CDR3. V was shortened by 0 bases and J by 7 bases, with 10 bases between the two germline ends. Germline-derived CDR1 and CDR2 are SGDLS and YYNGEE. CDR3 protein: CASSVADRSGELFF. The CDR3, as DNA: TGTGCCAGCAGCGTAGCTGACCGCAGCGGGGAGCTGTTTTTT.

This clone was detected only once. The genes are TRBV9 and TRBJ2-2; TRBD2 agrees at 7 bases. Germline V gives CDR1 SGDLS, CDR2 YYNGEE. CDR3 length equals 13 residues. V shed 7 bases and J 3 bases; nucleotides not matched to a gene: 3. For the CDR3, the DNA is TGTGCCAGCGCCCGGGGGGACACCGGGGAGCTGTTTTTT. Its translation is CASARGDTGELFF.

The V gene is TRBV7-2, the J gene TRBJ2-7; 7 nucleotides line up with TRBD2. Looked up from germline, CDR1 is SGHTA and CDR2 is FQGNSA. CDR3 size: 15 residues. V lost 4 bases to trimming and J lost 3 bases; unmatched junction nucleotides: 9. The CDR3 DNA is TGTGCCAGCAGCTCCGGCGGGGCGGGGGACTACGAGCAGTACTTC. This codes for CASSSGGAGDYEQYF.

This rearrangement joins TRBV7-9 to TRBJ2-1; D not resolved. V was pared by 4 bases and J by 6 bases, with 16 bases between. CDR3 length: 15 amino acids. Germline-derived CDR1 and CDR2 are SEHNR and FQNEAQ (reference sequence). CDR3 amino acids: CASSYGPPPGNEQFF. The CDR3 DNA follows: TGTGCCAGCAGCTACGGGCCTCCGCCTGGCAATGAGCAGTTCTTC.